These 10 T cell receptor beta chains were all obtained from the same sample, sequenced in a study of cytomegalovirus exposure and HLA in healthy donors. The PCR ran on 60 Vbeta and 13 Jbeta primers. The repertoire was sequenced with immunoSEQ multiplex PCR; TCRdb's copy has only in-frame clones and lacks some. The sample lists some 170,000 clones, roughly four fifths occurring once. The specimen sequenced was PBMCs. The receptors here all came from a girl aged 2-10 years in good health and CMV-seropositive.

This clone has only one observation. The rearrangement joins TRBV6-1 to TRBJ1-2; D gene uncertain. CDR1 and CDR2 (germline): MNHNS, SASEGT. This CDR3 is built from 13 residues. V lost 6 bases and J 3 bases, leaving 11 bases between the germline ends. In nucleotides, the CDR3 is TGTGCCAGCAGCTGGACGGACTACTATGGCTACACCTTC. It yields the protein CASSWTDYYGYTF.

This rearrangement joins TRBV7-8 to TRBJ2-3; 7 positions agree with TRBD1. The CDR3 has 15 amino acids. Germline trimming cut 5 bases from V and 4 bases from J; bases unmatched to any gene: 9. CDR1 is SGHVS, CDR2 FQNEAQ, per germline. CDR3 sequence reads: CASSRYRGRPDTQYF. Here the CDR3 DNA reads TGTGCCAGCAGCCGATACAGGGGCCGCCCAGATACGCAGTATTTT. The full variable domain, rest sourced from reference TRBV7-8 and TRBJ2-3, is GAGVSQSPRYKVAKRGQDVALRCDPISGHVSLFWYQQALGQGPEFLTYFQNEAQLDKSGLPSDRFFAERPEGSVSTLKIQRTQQEDSAVYLCASSRYRGRPDTQYFGPGTRLTVL.

The chain joins TRBV29-1 to TRBJ2-1; no definite D call. Germline CDR1 SQVTM, CDR2 ANQGSEA. The CDR3 spans 14 residues. Trimming cost V 2 bases and J 3 bases, with 11 bases left between them. CDR3 residues: CSVELATLYNEQFF. DNA of the CDR3: TGCAGCGTTGAACTCGCTACCCTCTACAATGAGCAGTTCTTC.

The chain joins TRBV7-8 to TRBJ2-7, with D unresolved. The germline gives CDR1 SGHVS, CDR2 FQNEAQ. The CDR3 has 16 residues. Trimming cost V 0 bases and J 3 bases, with 15 bases left between them. This CDR3 reads CASSLASPSVGYEQYF. The DNA of the CDR3 is TGTGCCAGCAGCTTAGCTAGCCCCTCGGTCGGCTACGAGCAGTACTTC.

This clone was detected a few times. The chain links TRBV19 to TRBJ1-5, with TRBD1 matching 9 bases. The CDR3 length is 16 residues. The germline CDR1 and CDR2 sequences are LNHDA and SQIVND (reference sequence). The junction had 9 bases not matched to a gene; V was cut back by 4 bases and J by 5 bases. CDR3 sequence (DNA): TGTGCCAGTAGTACCTTCGACAGGGGGACATATCAGCCCCAGCATTTT. It codes for CASSTFDRGTYQPQHF. Drawing the rest from reference TRBV19 and TRBJ1-5, the complete variable domain is DGGITQSPKYLFRKEGQNVTLSCEQNLNHDAMYWYRQDPGQGLRLIYYSQIVNDFQKGDIAEGYSVSREKKESFPLTVTSAQKNPTAFYLCASSTFDRGTYQPQHFGDGTRLSIL.

As DNA, the CDR3 is TGCAGCGTTGTCCCAGGGGGCGGCTACGAGCAGTACTTC. Its protein product is CSVVPGGGYEQYF. V gene TRBV29-1 combines with J gene TRBJ2-7, with 8 bases fitting TRBD1. CDR1 is SQVTM and CDR2 is ANQGSEA in the germline V gene. V lost 4 bases to trimming and J lost 3 bases; unmatched junction nucleotides: 5. The CDR3 loop spans 13 amino acids.

The chain joins TRBV4-1 to TRBJ1-4, with D perhaps TRBD1 (6 bases). CDR3 length: 13 residues. V lost 6 bases and J lost 4, with 9 bases in between. Looked up from germline, CDR1 is MGHRA and CDR2 is YSYEKL. In DNA form, the CDR3 reads TGCGCCAGCAGGGACAGACGTAATGAAAAACTGTTTTTT. Its protein is CASRDRRNEKLFF.

The chain employs TRBV30 and TRBJ1-6; D is undetermined. The CDR3 totals 13 residues. V was cut by 0 bases and J by 7 bases, with 7 bases left in between. Germline V CDR1 and CDR2: GTSNPN, SVGIG (reference sequence). The CDR3 is CAWSVTGNSPLHF. The CDR3 region has the DNA TGTGCCTGGAGTGTAACGGGGAATTCACCCCTCCACTTT. The full variable domain, its missing parts supplied by reference TRBV30 and TRBJ1-6, is SQTIHQWPATLVQPVGSPLSLECTVEGTSNPNLYWYRQAAGRGLQLLFYSVGIGQISSEVPQNLSASRPQDRQFILSSKKLLLSDSGFYLCAWSVTGNSPLHFGNGTRLTVT.

J is TRBJ2-2 and V is TRBV19, with D possibly TRBD1 on 6 matching bases. The V and J ends lost 2 bases and 9 bases respectively, with 10 bases between them. Germline assignment: CDR1 LNHDA and CDR2 SQIVND (reference sequence). CDR3 length: 13 amino acids. The CDR3 DNA follows: TGTGCCAGTAGTATACACAGGGACCGGGAGCTGTTTTTT. Translation: CASSIHRDRELFF. Drawing the rest from reference TRBV19 and TRBJ2-2, the complete variable domain is DGGITQSPKYLFRKEGQNVTLSCEQNLNHDAMYWYRQDPGQGLRLIYYSQIVNDFQKGDIAEGYSVSREKKESFPLTVTSAQKNPTAFYLCASSIHRDRELFFGEGSRLTVL.

This sequence joins TRBV19 and TRBJ1-5; TRBD1 matches at 9 bases. V dropped 2 bases and J dropped 5; count of bases not matched to a gene: 7. The CDR3 loop spans 16 amino acids. Germline CDR1 and CDR2: LNHDA and SQIVND (reference sequence). CDR3 in amino acids: CASSIIGQGPYQPQHF. CDR3 bases: TGTGCCAGTAGTATAATTGGACAGGGGCCCTATCAGCCCCAGCATTTT. Full variable domain (rest looked up from reference TRBV19 and TRBJ1-5): DGGITQSPKYLFRKEGQNVTLSCEQNLNHDAMYWYRQDPGQGLRLIYYSQIVNDFQKGDIAEGYSVSREKKESFPLTVTSAQKNPTAFYLCASSIIGQGPYQPQHFGDGTRLSIL.